This paragraph covers one T cell receptor (beta chain) sequence. Using immunoSEQ multiplex PCR, the repertoire was profiled, and TCRdb retains in-frame clones only, with some absent. The top ten clones hold around 3.2% of a sample with some 250,000 clones, 82% of them seen once. This sample was taken from a study of blood T cell repertoires in COVID-19. Germline lookup yields CDR1 SQVTM and CDR2 ANQGSEA. Trimming stripped 2 bases from V and 4 bases from J, with 11 bases between. This CDR3 contains 14 residues. The chain is built from TRBV29-1 and TRBJ2-2; D gene uncertain. The receptor comes from a woman younger than 35 with acute or convalescent COVID-19. The sequencing input was peripheral blood. CDR3 coding DNA: TGCAGCGTTGAATTCCGGTCCCCCACCGGGGAGCTGTTTTTT. Translated: CSVEFRSPTGELFF.